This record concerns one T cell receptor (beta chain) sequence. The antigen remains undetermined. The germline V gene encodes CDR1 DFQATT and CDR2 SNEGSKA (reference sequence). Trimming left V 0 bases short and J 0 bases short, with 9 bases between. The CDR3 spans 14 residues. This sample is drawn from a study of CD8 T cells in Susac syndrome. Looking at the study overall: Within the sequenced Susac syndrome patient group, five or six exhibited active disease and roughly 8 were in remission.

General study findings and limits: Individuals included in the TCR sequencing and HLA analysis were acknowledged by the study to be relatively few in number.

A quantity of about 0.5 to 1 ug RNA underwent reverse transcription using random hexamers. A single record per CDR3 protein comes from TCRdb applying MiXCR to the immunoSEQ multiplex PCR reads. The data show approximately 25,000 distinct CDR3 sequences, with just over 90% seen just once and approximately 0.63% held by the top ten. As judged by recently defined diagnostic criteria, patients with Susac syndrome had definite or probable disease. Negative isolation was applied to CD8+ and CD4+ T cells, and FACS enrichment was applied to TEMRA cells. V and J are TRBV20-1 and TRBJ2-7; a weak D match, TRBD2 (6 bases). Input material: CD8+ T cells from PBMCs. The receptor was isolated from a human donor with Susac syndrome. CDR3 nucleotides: TGCAGTGCTAGAGAGGCCGGGGGCTCCTACGAGCAGTACTTC. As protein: CSAREAGGSYEQYF.